Presented here are 4 T cell receptor beta chains from one specimen sequenced in a study of TIL therapy for anti-PD-1-resistant metastatic lung cancer (dated by TCRdb to 2020 to 2022). Using bias-controlled multiplex PCR with the immunoSEQ v3 hsTCRB kit, the TCR beta CDR3 regions were amplified from genomic DNA. TCRdb's version of the immuneACCESS table is confined to in-frame rearrangements and falls short of the full clone set. An unresolved V gene accounts for under half of the shortfall where checked; the remainder is of unknown origin. A total of over 15,000 clones appear in this sample, over 60% of them only once. Roughly 6.8% of the sample goes to the ten largest clones. The sample's time point label, decoded: pre-treatment sample, taken before nivolumab and TIL therapy. The sample consisted of blood, taken at baseline. The receptor set was obtained from a person between 25 and 79 years old with non-small cell lung cancer.

The chain has TRBV28 and TRBJ2-5; 7 bases fit TRBD2. Germline CDR1 and CDR2: MDHEN and SYDVKM. The V gene end was trimmed by 8 bases and the J gene end by 5 bases; junction bases not matched to a gene: 11. The CDR3 sequence is 14 residues long. CDR3 bases: TGTGCCAGCCGGTTAGCGGGTTCCGGGGAGACCCAGTACTTC. Translation gives CASRLAGSGETQYF.

The rearrangement joins TRBV7-9 to TRBJ2-3; D not resolved. Deletions cut 4 bases from V and 2 bases from J, with 7 bases between. This CDR3 has 13 residues. The V gene's germline CDR1 is SEHNR and CDR2 FQNEAQ (reference sequence). CDR3 DNA sequence: TGTGCCAGCAGCTGGGGTACCACAGATACGCAGTATTTT. It yields the protein CASSWGTTDTQYF.

The chain has TRBV7-2 and TRBJ2-7; no clear D gene. V was shortened by 3 bases and J by 7 bases, with 13 bases between the two germline ends. This CDR3 is built from 13 residues. Per germline, CDR1 SGHTA and CDR2 FQGNSA. Here the CDR3 DNA reads TGTGCCAGCAGCTTGGACCCGCCTGGGGAGCAGTACTTC. Translated, it gives CASSLDPPGEQYF.

The chain links TRBV7-3 to TRBJ1-2, with D perhaps TRBD1 (6 bases). Trimming shortened V by 0 bases and J by 6 bases, and 14 bases separated the two germline ends. CDR1 SGHTA and CDR2 FQGTGA come from the germline V gene. CDR3 size: 15 residues. The CDR3 reads CASSLTHGGADGYTF. The CDR3 DNA follows: TGTGCCAGCAGCTTAACTCACGGGGGCGCGGATGGCTACACCTTC.